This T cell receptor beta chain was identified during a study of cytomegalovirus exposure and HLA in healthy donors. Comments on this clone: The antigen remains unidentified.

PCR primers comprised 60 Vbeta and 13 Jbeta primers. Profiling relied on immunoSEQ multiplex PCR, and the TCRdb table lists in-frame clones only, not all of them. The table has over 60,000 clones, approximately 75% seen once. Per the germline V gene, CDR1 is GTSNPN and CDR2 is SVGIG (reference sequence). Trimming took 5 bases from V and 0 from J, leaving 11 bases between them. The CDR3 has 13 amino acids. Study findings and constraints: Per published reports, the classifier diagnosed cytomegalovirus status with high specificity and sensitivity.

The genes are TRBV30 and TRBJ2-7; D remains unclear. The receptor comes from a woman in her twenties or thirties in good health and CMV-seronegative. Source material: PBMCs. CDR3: CAWGMTGSYEQYF. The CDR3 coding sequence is TGTGCCTGGGGTATGACTGGCTCCTACGAGCAGTACTTC.